The rows below give T cell receptor beta chains drawn from one sample of a study of TIL therapy for anti-PD-1-resistant metastatic lung cancer. Using immunoSEQ multiplex PCR, the repertoire was profiled, and TCRdb retains in-frame clones only, with some absent. Of about 52,000 clones listed, around 80% were seen once; the top ten hold 4.8%. This material consisted of blood, taken at baseline. The receptors were gathered from a woman between 30 and 80 years old with non-small cell lung cancer. CDR3s include the opening cysteine and the closing phenylalanine or tryptophan. D genes are given only for firm matches. Clone sizes are given selectively: once, few, many, or a class where the clone is expanded.

CDR3 | DNA | V | D | size | J
CASSIGQGARGNEQFF | TGTGCCAGTAGTATAGGGCAGGGGGCTCGTGGAAATGAGCAGTTCTTC | TRBV19 | TRBD1 | . | TRBJ2-1
CATSRGQSTDYEQYF | TGTGCCACCAGCAGAGGACAGTCCACAGACTACGAGCAGTACTTC | TRBV15 | . | . | TRBJ2-7
CASTGGGSYNEQFF | TGTGCCAGCACCGGAGGGGGTTCCTACAATGAGCAGTTCTTC | TRBV6-5 | . | . | TRBJ2-1
CASSDRYEQYF | TGTGCCAGTAGCGACAGGTACGAGCAGTACTTC | TRBV19 | . | . | TRBJ2-7
CARWEEQGINQPQHF | TGTGCCAGGTGGGAGGAACAGGGAATCAATCAGCCCCAGCATTTT | TRBV27 | . | few | TRBJ1-5
CASSQDRGGPTDTQYF | TGTGCCAGCAGCCAAGATCGGGGCGGTCCCACAGATACGCAGTATTTT | TRBV4-2 | . | . | TRBJ2-3
CASSANPGRPETQYF | TGTGCCAGCAGCGCCAATCCGGGGCGACCAGAGACCCAGTACTTC | TRBV9 | . | once | TRBJ2-5
CASSQVLRDRGDTGELFF | TGCGCCAGCAGCCAAGTCCTCCGGGACAGGGGGGACACCGGGGAGCTGTTTTTT | TRBV4-1 | TRBD1 | once | TRBJ2-2
CASSPSSTGSRGNQPQHF | TGTGCCAGTAGTCCCTCTTCTACAGGGAGCCGAGGCAATCAGCCCCAGCATTTT | TRBV19 | . | . | TRBJ1-5
CASSLAPENTIYF | TGTGCCAGCAGCTTGGCTCCGGAAAACACCATATATTTT | TRBV5-5 | . | . | TRBJ1-3
CASSPGWSGANVLTF | TGTGCCAGCAGCCCGGGTTGGTCCGGGGCCAACGTCCTGACTTTC | TRBV7-6 | . | . | TRBJ2-6
CASSPRGYEQYF | TGTGCCAGCAGCCCTCGGGGCTACGAGCAGTACTTC | TRBV7-8 | . | medium-sized | TRBJ2-7
CASSYGTENEKLFF | TGTGCCAGCAGCTACGGGACAGAGAATGAAAAACTGTTTTTT | TRBV5-6 | TRBD1 | . | TRBJ1-4
CASSGGQGDTEAFF | TGTGCCAGCAGCGGGGGACAGGGGGACACTGAAGCTTTCTTT | TRBV13 | TRBD1 | . | TRBJ1-1
CASRVLMNTEAFF | TGTGCCAGCAGAGTTCTTATGAACACTGAAGCTTTCTTT | TRBV6-5 | . | . | TRBJ1-1
CASGERRVTDTQYF | TGTGCCAGCGGAGAGCGGCGGGTCACAGATACGCAGTATTTT | TRBV2 | . | . | TRBJ2-3
CSVDGVVGTDTQYF | TGCAGCGTTGATGGGGTCGTGGGCACAGATACGCAGTATTTT | TRBV29-1 | . | once | TRBJ2-3
CASSPWDTQETQYF | TGTGCCAGCAGCCCCTGGGACACCCAAGAGACCCAGTACTTC | TRBV9 | . | . | TRBJ2-5
CASSSGLADVYEQYF | TGTGCCAGCAGCTCCGGACTAGCGGATGTCTACGAGCAGTACTTC | TRBV5-4 | TRBD2 | . | TRBJ2-7
CASRLTSGSSYEQYF | TGTGCCAGCAGACTGACTAGCGGGAGCTCCTACGAGCAGTACTTC | TRBV6-1 | TRBD2 | . | TRBJ2-7
CASSLAARPSSGNTIYF | TGTGCCAGCAGCTTAGCGGCCAGGCCGAGCTCTGGAAACACCATATATTTT | TRBV7-8 | . | . | TRBJ1-3
CANSRDGDEKLFF | TGTGCCAACTCCCGGGACGGAGATGAAAAACTGTTTTTT | TRBV27 | . | . | TRBJ1-4
CASTPVGQGGAGELFF | TGTGCCAGTACCCCGGTGGGACAGGGAGGGGCCGGGGAGCTGTTTTTT | TRBV19 | TRBD1 | few | TRBJ2-2
CASSESGTGPYEQYF | TGTGCCAGCAGTGAGTCTGGGACAGGCCCCTACGAGCAGTACTTC | TRBV6-4 | TRBD1 | . | TRBJ2-7
CASSRGSQETQYF | TGTGCCAGCAGTCGCGGCTCCCAAGAGACCCAGTACTTC | TRBV11-3 | . | . | TRBJ2-5
CAGNYGRTDTQYF | TGTGCCGGGAACTACGGGCGCACAGATACGCAGTATTTT | TRBV6-1 | . | . | TRBJ2-3
CASSVEGGGIQYF | TGTGCCAGCAGCGTAGAGGGGGGAGGCATTCAGTACTTC | TRBV9 | . | . | TRBJ2-4
CASSNRLAGGTDTQYF | TGTGCCAGCAGCAACAGACTAGCGGGGGGCACAGATACGCAGTATTTT | TRBV5-4 | TRBD2 | . | TRBJ2-3